This record covers a single T cell receptor beta chain. The sample comes from a study of blood T cell repertoires in COVID-19. CDR3 length: 14 amino acids. Germline CDR1 is GTSNPN and CDR2 is SVGIG (reference sequence). V dropped 3 bases and J dropped 2 bases, with 11 bases sitting between them. Only in-frame clones appear in the TCRdb table, and some are missing; sequencing was by immunoSEQ multiplex PCR. The sample has roughly 100,000 clones; about 85% are singletons. This clonotype was obtained from a man aged 45-65 years with acute or convalescent COVID-19. The V call is TRBV30, the J call TRBJ1-5; D perhaps matches TRBD1 (6 bases). The sequenced material came from peripheral blood. The CDR3 DNA sequence: TGTGCCTGGAGCCAGGGGTACCGCAATCAGCCCCAGCATTTT. Its translation: CAWSQGYRNQPQHF.